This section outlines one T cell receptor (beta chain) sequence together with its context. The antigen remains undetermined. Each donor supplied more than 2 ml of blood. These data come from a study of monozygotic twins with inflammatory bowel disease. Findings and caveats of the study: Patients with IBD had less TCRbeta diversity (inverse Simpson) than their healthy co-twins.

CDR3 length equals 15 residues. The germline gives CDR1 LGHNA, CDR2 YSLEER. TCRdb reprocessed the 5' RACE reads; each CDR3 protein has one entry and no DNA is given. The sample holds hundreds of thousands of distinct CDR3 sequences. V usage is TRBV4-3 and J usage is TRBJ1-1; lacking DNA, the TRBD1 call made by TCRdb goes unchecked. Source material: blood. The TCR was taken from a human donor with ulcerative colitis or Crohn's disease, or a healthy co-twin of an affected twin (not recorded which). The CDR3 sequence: CASSQDWGAGTEAFF.